These 25 T cell receptor beta chains were sequenced from one sample in a study of cytomegalovirus exposure and HLA in healthy donors. In the PCR, 60 Vbeta and 13 Jbeta primers were used. Assay used: immunoSEQ multiplex PCR; TCRdb lists only in-frame clones, some missing. The table records 100,000 to 150,000 clones, roughly 17% of them present only once. The sequencing sample was made of PBMCs. Every receptor here comes from a female donor in good health and CMV-seropositive.

The chain couples TRBV4-1 to TRBJ1-5; D uncertain. Germline CDR1 reads MGHRA; CDR2 reads YSYEKL. The CDR3 is 14 residues long. V lost 2 bases to trimming and J lost 4 bases, with 9 bases between them. The CDR3 spells CASSQNSFNQPQHF. The CDR3 DNA is TGCGCCAGCAGCCAAAACAGTTTTAATCAGCCCCAGCATTTT.

In this sample, this clone turned up a few times. The gene calls are TRBV7-9 and TRBJ1-2; 8 bases map to TRBD1. The germline gives CDR1 SEHNR, CDR2 FQNEAQ (reference sequence). This CDR3 comprises 14 residues. The V and J ends lost 4 bases and 6 bases, in that order; junction bases with no gene match: 7. This CDR3 reads CASSYMMDRDGYTF. CDR3 nucleotides: TGTGCCAGCAGCTACATGATGGACAGGGATGGCTACACCTTC.

This chain uses TRBV5-1 with TRBJ2-5; D is perhaps TRBD2 (5 bases). The CDR3 totals 15 residues. Germline CDR1 is SGHRS and CDR2 is YFSETQ. With 1 base removed from V and 3 bases from J, the gap between germline ends came to 13 bases. The CDR3 loop reads CASSLNGRAEETQYF. CDR3 nucleotide sequence: TGCGCCAGCAGCTTGAACGGGCGGGCTGAAGAGACCCAGTACTTC.

This clone was seen a handful of times. The chain has TRBV2 and TRBJ2-1, with 9 positions matching TRBD1. CDR1 and CDR2 (germline): SNHLY, FYNNEI. J gave up 2 bases and V 5 bases, and 4 bases lay outside the gene matches. CDR3 length: 15 amino acids. The CDR3 DNA reads TGTGCCAGCAGTAAGACAGGGGGGACCTACAATGAGCAGTTCTTC. This encodes CASSKTGGTYNEQFF.

This clone was seen repeatedly, ten times or more. V usage is TRBV2 and J usage is TRBJ2-3, with TRBD2 matching 8 bases. Unmatched junction bases numbered 2, after V lost 6 bases and J lost 0 bases. The CDR3 has 14 residues. Germline assignment: CDR1 SNHLY and CDR2 FYNNEI. This CDR3 is CASRLAVSTDTQYF. The CDR3 nucleotides are TGTGCCAGCAGACTAGCGGTTAGCACAGATACGCAGTATTTT.

About this clone itself: Other DNA variants within this sample encode the same CDR3. The V gene is TRBV2, the J gene TRBJ1-6; no firm D call. There are 15 residues in the CDR3. Germline loops: CDR1 SNHLY, CDR2 FYNNEI. V gave up 6 bases and J gave up 7 bases, with 16 bases separating them. Here the CDR3 DNA reads TGTGCCAGCAGGGCTGGACTGGGAAAGAATTCACCCCTCCACTTT. It yields the protein CASRAGLGKNSPLHF.

This clone appeared a few times. The rearrangement links TRBV27 to TRBJ2-7; TRBD1 aligns across 7 bases. Germline CDR1 is MNHEY and CDR2 is SMNVEV (reference sequence). The ends lost 1 base at V and 7 bases at J; junction bases unmatched: 7. The CDR3 sequence is 14 residues long. The chain's CDR3 is CASSLYRGQWEQYF. CDR3 DNA: TGTGCCAGCAGTTTATATAGGGGGCAGTGGGAGCAGTACTTC.

In its sample, this clone was seen a few times. V is TRBV4-3 and J is TRBJ2-6, with a weak D call TRBD2 (7 bases). The CDR3 is 19 residues long. Germline-derived CDR1 and CDR2 are LGHNA and YSLEER. The ends were cut back, 0 bases at V and 0 bases at J, with 15 bases in the middle. The CDR3 DNA sequence: TGCGCCAGCAGCCAAGATTATGAGGGGGGGATCTCTGGGGCCAACGTCCTGACTTTC. Translated: CASSQDYEGGISGANVLTF.

This clone was seen a few times. The V gene is TRBV7-2, the J gene TRBJ2-7, with TRBD2 identical over 10 bases. J gave up 1 base and V 5 bases, and 2 bases lay outside the gene matches. The CDR3 runs 14 residues. CDR1 is SGHTA and CDR2 is FQGNSA in the germline V gene. The CDR3 DNA follows: TGTGCCAGCAGCCGGGGACTAGCGTCCTACGAGCAGTACTTC. This translates into CASSRGLASYEQYF.

The chain employs TRBV6-1 and TRBJ2-1; tentative D call: TRBD1 (6 bases). Trimming took off 8 bases at V and 10 bases at J, with 6 bases between the two ends. This CDR3 contains 9 residues. CDR1 and CDR2 from the germline V gene are MNHNS and SASEGT. The CDR3 DNA is TGTGCCAGCGGGACAGAGCAGTTCTTC. Protein sequence: CASGTEQFF.

This clone was counted between two and nine times. The J gene is TRBJ1-1, the V gene TRBV6-5; a possible D gene is TRBD1 (5 bases). Per germline, CDR1 MNHEY and CDR2 SVGAGI. V was cut by 6 bases and J by 3 bases, with 14 bases left in between. This CDR3 has 14 residues. CDR3 nucleotide sequence: TGTGCCAGCAGCCAAAGACAGACCTACACTGAAGCTTTCTTT. Protein: CASSQRQTYTEAFF.

The CDR3 DNA is TGCGCCAGCAGCCAAGCAGGGTGGAACACCGGGGAGCTGTTTTTT. Translated, it gives CASSQAGWNTGELFF. The gene calls are TRBV4-1 and TRBJ2-2; tentatively, D is TRBD1 (5 bases). The CDR3 sequence is 15 residues long. V shed 1 base and J shed 1 base, with 7 bases lying between them. Germline V lookup: CDR1 MGHRA, CDR2 YSYEKL.

The genes are TRBV27 and TRBJ2-1, with a weak D call TRBD1 (6 bases). Trimming took off 6 bases at V and 8 bases at J, with 17 bases between the two ends. CDR1 is MNHEY and CDR2 is SMNVEV in the germline V gene (reference sequence). This CDR3 region has 14 residues. CDR3 nucleotide sequence: TGTGCCAGCAGATGGGCAGGGGAACTTGATGAGCAGTTCTTC. This codes for CASRWAGELDEQFF.

V and J are TRBV5-1 and TRBJ1-2; perhaps TRBD1 as D (5 bases). Germline CDR1 and CDR2: SGHRS and YFSETQ. The CDR3 extends over 13 amino acids. V was cut by 4 bases and J by 6 bases, with 13 bases left in between. For the CDR3, the DNA is TGCGCCAGCAGCCTGGGGCAGGGCGATGGCTACACCTTC. Translating it yields CASSLGQGDGYTF.

CDR3 in amino acids: CASSPAGTPRVAIYF. The CDR3 DNA reads TGTGCCAGCAGCCCGGCCGGGACACCAAGGGTGGCCATATATTTT. The chain carries TRBV2 and TRBJ1-3; perhaps TRBD1 as D (6 bases). The germline V gene encodes CDR1 SNHLY and CDR2 FYNNEI. Trimming removed 6 bases from V and 11 bases from J, with 23 bases in between. This CDR3 has 15 residues.

This clone appeared a few times. This chain uses TRBV27 with TRBJ2-7; unclear D gene. The CDR3 consists of 13 residues. Per the germline V gene, CDR1 is MNHEY and CDR2 is SMNVEV (reference sequence). V lost 2 bases and J 3 bases, leaving 8 bases between the germline ends. The CDR3 DNA is TGTGCCAGCAGTTTACCTTACAGCTACGAGCAGTACTTC. Encoded protein: CASSLPYSYEQYF.

The V and J genes are TRBV7-9 and TRBJ1-6; TRBD1 agrees at 7 bases. V was pared by 5 bases and J by 4 bases, with 5 bases of the junction left unmatched. Per the germline V gene, CDR1 is SEHNR and CDR2 is FQNEAQ (reference sequence). The CDR3 length is 15 residues. CDR3 residues: CASSPGGWYNSPLHF. CDR3 bases: TGTGCCAGCAGCCCAGGGGGGTGGTATAATTCACCCCTCCACTTT.

The J gene is TRBJ2-7, the V gene TRBV7-9; tentatively, D is TRBD1 (6 bases). CDR3 length: 16 residues. The V gene's germline CDR1 is SEHNR and CDR2 FQNEAQ (reference sequence). Trimming left V 8 bases short and J 4 bases short, with 24 bases between. The CDR3: CASGARVGAVAYEQYF. The CDR3 DNA sequence: TGTGCCAGCGGAGCCCGGGTGGGGGCCGTCGCTTACGAGCAGTACTTC.

This clone was detected only a few times. The chain carries TRBV7-2 and TRBJ2-7; TRBD1 agrees at 9 bases. This CDR3 has 16 residues. Per germline, CDR1 SGHTA and CDR2 FQGNSA. Trimming cost V 5 bases and J 7 bases; bases outside gene matches: 15. The CDR3 protein is CASSAQSGTGRAEQYF. Written as DNA, the CDR3 is TGTGCCAGCAGCGCGCAATCCGGGACAGGGAGGGCTGAGCAGTACTTC.

V and J are TRBV9 and TRBJ1-3; 7 nucleotides align to TRBD1. This CDR3 contains 17 residues. Germline values: CDR1 SGDLS, CDR2 YYNGEE. With V trimmed by 1 base and J by 0 bases, 7 bases remained unmatched. This CDR3 reads CASSVRKTGSSGNTIYF. CDR3 DNA sequence: TGTGCCAGCAGCGTAAGAAAGACAGGGAGCTCTGGAAACACCATATATTTT.

This clone has just a few counts. The J gene is TRBJ2-5, the V gene TRBV10-1; no reliable D call. In germline, CDR1 is WNHNN, CDR2 SYGVQD (reference sequence). CDR3 length: 14 residues. Trimming pared 0 bases from V and 0 bases from J, leaving 5 bases between. CDR3 nucleotide sequence: TGCGCCAGCAGTGAGTCTTCGTACCAAGAGACCCAGTACTTC. It specifies CASSESSYQETQYF.

The V call is TRBV4-2, the J call TRBJ2-7, with D possibly matching TRBD2 (7 bases). From germline, CDR1 is LGHNA and CDR2 YNFKEQ. This CDR3 region has 16 residues. Trimming took off 1 base at V and 4 bases at J, with 17 bases between the two ends. CDR3 sequence: CASSQVAAGARYEQYF. CDR3 sequence (DNA): TGTGCCAGCAGCCAAGTGGCGGCGGGGGCGAGGTACGAGCAGTACTTC.

The table lists this clone with a few counts. The chain carries TRBV25-1 and TRBJ2-1; a weak D match, TRBD2 (5 bases). The CDR3 is 17 residues long. Per the germline V gene, CDR1 is MGHDK and CDR2 is SYGVNS. Trimming pared 1 base from V and 0 bases from J, leaving 13 bases between. DNA for the CDR3: TGTGCCAGCAGTGAATGGGAGAGCGCGAGCTCCTACAATGAGCAGTTCTTC. Amino acid sequence: CASSEWESASSYNEQFF.

The chain couples TRBV28 to TRBJ1-5; no clear D gene. CDR1 and CDR2 (germline): MDHEN, SYDVKM. V was cut by 4 bases and J by 7 bases, with 17 bases left in between. The CDR3 has 15 residues. The CDR3 loop reads CASSSPPGGGQPQHF. The CDR3 DNA is TGTGCCAGCAGTTCCCCCCCTGGTGGCGGACAGCCCCAGCATTTT.

The J gene is TRBJ2-3, the V gene TRBV28, with unresolved D. Trimming removed 5 bases from V and 0 bases from J, with 12 bases in between. CDR1 MDHEN and CDR2 SYDVKM come from the germline V gene. The CDR3 extends over 15 amino acids. The DNA of the CDR3 is TGTGCCAGCAGTCCTGGAGATTGGAGCACAGATACGCAGTATTTT. This gives the protein CASSPGDWSTDTQYF.